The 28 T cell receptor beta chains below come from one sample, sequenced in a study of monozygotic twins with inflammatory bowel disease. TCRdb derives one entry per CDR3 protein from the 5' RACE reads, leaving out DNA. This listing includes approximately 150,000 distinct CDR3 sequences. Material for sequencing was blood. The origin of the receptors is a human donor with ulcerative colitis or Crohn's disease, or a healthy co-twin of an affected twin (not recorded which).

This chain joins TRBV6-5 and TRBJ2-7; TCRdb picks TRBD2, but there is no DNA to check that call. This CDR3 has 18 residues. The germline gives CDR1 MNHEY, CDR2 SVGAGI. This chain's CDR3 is CASSYSILGTSGPYEQYF.

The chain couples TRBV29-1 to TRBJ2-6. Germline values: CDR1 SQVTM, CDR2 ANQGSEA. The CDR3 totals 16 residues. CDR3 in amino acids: CSVEDPPNSGANVLTF.

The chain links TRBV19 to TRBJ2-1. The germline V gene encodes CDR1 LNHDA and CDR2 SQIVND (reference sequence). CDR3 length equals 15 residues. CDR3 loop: CASSVGSNSYNEQFF.

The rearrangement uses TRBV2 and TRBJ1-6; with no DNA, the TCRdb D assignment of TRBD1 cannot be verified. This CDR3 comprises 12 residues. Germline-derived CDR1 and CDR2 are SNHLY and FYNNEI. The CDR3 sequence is CASDSNNSPLHF.

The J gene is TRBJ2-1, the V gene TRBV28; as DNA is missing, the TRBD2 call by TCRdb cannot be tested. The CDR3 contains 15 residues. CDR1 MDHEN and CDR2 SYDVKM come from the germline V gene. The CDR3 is CASSSSLVRREGQFF. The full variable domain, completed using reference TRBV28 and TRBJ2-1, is DVKVTQSSRYLVKRTGEKVFLECVQDMDHENMFWYRQDPGLGLRLIYFSYDVKMKEKGDIPEGYSVSREKKERFSLILESASTNQTSMYLCASSSSLVRREGQFFGPGTRLTVL.

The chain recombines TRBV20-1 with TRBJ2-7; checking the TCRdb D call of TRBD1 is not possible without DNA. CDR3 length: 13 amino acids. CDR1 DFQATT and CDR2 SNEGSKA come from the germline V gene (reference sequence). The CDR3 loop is CSARDGGNYEQYF.

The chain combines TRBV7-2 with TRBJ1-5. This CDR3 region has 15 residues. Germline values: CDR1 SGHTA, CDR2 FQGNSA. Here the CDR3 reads CASSLGQGRHQPQHF.

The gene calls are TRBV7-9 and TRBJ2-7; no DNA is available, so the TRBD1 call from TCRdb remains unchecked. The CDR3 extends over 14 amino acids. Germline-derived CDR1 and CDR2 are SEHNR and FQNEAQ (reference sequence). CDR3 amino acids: CASSFGGFGYEQYF.

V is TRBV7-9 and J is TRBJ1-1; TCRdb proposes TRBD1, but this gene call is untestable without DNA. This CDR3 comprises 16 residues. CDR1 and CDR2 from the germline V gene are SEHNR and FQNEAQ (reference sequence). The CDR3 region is CASSPTIGRGNTEAFF.

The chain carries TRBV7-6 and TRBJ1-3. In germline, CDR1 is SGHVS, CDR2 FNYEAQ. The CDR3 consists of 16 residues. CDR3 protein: CASSLAGGASGNTIYF. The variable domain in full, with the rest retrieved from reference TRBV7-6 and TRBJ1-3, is GAGVSQSPRYKVTKRGQDVALRCDPISGHVSLYWYRQALGQGPEFLTYFNYEAQQDKSGLPNDRFSAERPEGSISTLTIQRTEQRDSAMYRCASSLAGGASGNTIYFGEGSWLTVV.

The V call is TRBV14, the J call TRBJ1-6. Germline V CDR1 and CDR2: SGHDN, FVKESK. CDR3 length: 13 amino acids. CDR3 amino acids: CASSQELDSPLHF.

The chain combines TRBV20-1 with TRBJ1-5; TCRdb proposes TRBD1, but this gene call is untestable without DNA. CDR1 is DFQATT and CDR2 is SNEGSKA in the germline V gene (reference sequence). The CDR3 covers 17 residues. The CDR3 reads CSARTDRGRSQGQPQHF.

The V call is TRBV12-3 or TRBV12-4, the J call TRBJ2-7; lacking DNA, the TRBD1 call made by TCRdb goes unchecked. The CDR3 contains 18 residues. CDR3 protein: CASSLGRGTGAPSYEQYF.

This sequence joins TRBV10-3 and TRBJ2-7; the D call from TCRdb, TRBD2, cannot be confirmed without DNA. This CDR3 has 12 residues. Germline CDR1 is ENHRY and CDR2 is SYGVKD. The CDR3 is CAISASPYEQYF.

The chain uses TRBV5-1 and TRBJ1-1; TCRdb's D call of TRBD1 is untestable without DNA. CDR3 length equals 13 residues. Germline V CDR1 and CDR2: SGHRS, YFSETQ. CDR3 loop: CASKGPMNTEAFF.

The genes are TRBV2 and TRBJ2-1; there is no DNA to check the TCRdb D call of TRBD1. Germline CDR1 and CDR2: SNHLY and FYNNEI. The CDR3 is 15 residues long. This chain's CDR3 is CASSNSGGPYNEQFF.

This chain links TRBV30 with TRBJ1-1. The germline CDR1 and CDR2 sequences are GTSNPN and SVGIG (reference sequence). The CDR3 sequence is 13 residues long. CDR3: CAWGPAAVTEAFF.

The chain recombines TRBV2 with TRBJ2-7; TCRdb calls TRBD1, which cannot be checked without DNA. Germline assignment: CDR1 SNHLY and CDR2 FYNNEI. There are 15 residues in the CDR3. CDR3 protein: CASSRGDKKFYEQYF.

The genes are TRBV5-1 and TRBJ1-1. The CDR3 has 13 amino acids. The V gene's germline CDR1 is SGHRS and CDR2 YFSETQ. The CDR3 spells CASSLTAVTEAFF.

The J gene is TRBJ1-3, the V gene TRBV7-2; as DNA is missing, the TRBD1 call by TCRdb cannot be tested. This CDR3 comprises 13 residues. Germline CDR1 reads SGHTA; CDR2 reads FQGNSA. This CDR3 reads CASSPRGGNTIYF.

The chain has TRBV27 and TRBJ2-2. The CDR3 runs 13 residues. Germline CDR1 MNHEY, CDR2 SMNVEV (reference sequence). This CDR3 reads CASSLRVAGELFF.

The CDR3 reads CAIPGQGDEKLFF. The chain combines TRBV11-2 with TRBJ1-4; TCRdb returns TRBD1, unconfirmable since there is no DNA. This CDR3 spans 13 amino acids. CDR1 is SGHAT, CDR2 FQNNGV, per germline.

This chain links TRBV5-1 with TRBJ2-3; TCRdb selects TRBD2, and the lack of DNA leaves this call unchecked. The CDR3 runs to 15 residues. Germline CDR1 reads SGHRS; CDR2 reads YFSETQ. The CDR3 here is CASSFSGLTTDTQYF.

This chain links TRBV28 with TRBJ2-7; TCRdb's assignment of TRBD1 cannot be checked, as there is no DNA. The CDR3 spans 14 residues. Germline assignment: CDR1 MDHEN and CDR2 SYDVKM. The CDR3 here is CASSLRGRDYEQYF.

The CDR3 here is CASSPLGLGAADTQYF. The chain joins TRBV28 to TRBJ2-3; there is no DNA to check the TCRdb D call of TRBD1. Germline loops: CDR1 MDHEN, CDR2 SYDVKM. The CDR3 is 16 residues long.

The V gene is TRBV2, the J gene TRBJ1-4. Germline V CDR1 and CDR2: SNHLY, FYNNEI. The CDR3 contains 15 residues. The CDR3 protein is CASSFREPAGEKLFF. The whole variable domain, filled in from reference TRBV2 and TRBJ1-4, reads EPEVTQTPSHQVTQMGQEVILRCVPISNHLYFYWYRQILGQKVEFLVSFYNNEISEKSEIFDDQFSVERPDGSNFTLKIRSTKLEDSAMYFCASSFREPAGEKLFFGSGTQLSVL.

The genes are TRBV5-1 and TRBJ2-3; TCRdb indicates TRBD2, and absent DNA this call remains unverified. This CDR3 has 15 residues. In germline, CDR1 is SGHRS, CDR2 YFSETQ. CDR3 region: CASSRGGQNTDTQYF.

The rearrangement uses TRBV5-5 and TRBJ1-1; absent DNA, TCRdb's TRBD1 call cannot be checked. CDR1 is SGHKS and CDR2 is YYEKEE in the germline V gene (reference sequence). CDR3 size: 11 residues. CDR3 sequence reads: CASSLNRVAFF.